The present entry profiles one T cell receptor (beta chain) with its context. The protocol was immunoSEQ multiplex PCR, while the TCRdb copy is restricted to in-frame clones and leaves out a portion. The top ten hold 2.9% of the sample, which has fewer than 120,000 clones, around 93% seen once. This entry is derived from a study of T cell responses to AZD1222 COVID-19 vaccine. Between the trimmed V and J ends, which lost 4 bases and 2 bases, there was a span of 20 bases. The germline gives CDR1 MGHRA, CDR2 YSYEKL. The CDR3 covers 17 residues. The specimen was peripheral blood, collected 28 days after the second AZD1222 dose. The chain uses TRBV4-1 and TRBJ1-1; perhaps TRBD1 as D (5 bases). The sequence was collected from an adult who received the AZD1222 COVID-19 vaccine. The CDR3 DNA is TGCGCCAGCAGCCCCCTCAGGACAAAATCAAGAAACACTGAAGCTTTCTTT. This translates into CASSPLRTKSRNTEAFF.